What follows are 13 T cell receptor beta chains derived from one specimen sequenced in a study of blood T cell repertoires in COVID-19. Generated by immunoSEQ multiplex PCR, the TCRdb table keeps only in-frame clones and is missing some. The data show some 390,000 clones, with around 87% seen just once and around 1.1% held by the top ten. The sample comprised PBMCs or T cells enriched from blood (not recorded which). The receptors were sampled from a man aged 25 to 40 who had recovered from COVID-19.

This clone was seen only a few times. The rearrangement links TRBV6-5 to TRBJ1-5; 11 nucleotides line up with TRBD1. Unmatched junction bases numbered 7, after V lost 6 bases and J lost 6 bases. Germline loops: CDR1 MNHEY, CDR2 SVGAGI. The CDR3 loop spans 15 amino acids. CDR3 protein: CASRPGQGGSQPQHF. CDR3 coding DNA: TGTGCCAGCAGACCGGGACAGGGGGGAAGTCAGCCCCAGCATTTT.

To note about this clone: This sample also contains other DNA sequences that code for the same CDR3. V usage is TRBV4-1 and J usage is TRBJ2-1, with 12 bases that match TRBD2. In germline, CDR1 is MGHRA, CDR2 YSYEKL. The CDR3 loop spans 14 amino acids. The V segment lost 5 bases and the J segment 6 bases; nucleotides outside the gene matches: 2. The CDR3 DNA reads TGCGCCAGCAGCGGGACTAGCGGGCGCAATGAGCAGTTCTTC. It encodes CASSGTSGRNEQFF.

The J gene is TRBJ1-2, the V gene TRBV6-5, with D maybe TRBD1 (6 bases). Germline loops: CDR1 MNHEY, CDR2 SVGAGI. Trimming cost V 6 bases and J 8 bases, with 13 bases left between them. This CDR3 has 12 amino acids. As DNA, the CDR3 is TGTGCCAGCAGCGGGACAACTGGCGGCTACACCTTC. Its translation is CASSGTTGGYTF.

The chain uses TRBV2 and TRBJ2-7; tentative D call: TRBD1 (6 bases). V was pared by 5 bases and J by 2 bases, with 16 bases between. Germline CDR1 SNHLY, CDR2 FYNNEI. This CDR3 contains 15 residues. CDR3 protein: CASSPGTTYPYEQYF. Here the CDR3 DNA reads TGTGCCAGCAGTCCCGGGACAACTTACCCCTACGAGCAGTACTTC.

This sequence joins TRBV6-5 and TRBJ1-1; D gene ambiguous. Germline assignment: CDR1 MNHEY and CDR2 SVGAGI. There are 15 residues in the CDR3. The germline V and J ends were trimmed by 2 bases and 0 bases, with 10 bases remaining between them. CDR3 sequence reads: CASSYVTAMNTEAFF. The CDR3 nucleotides read TGTGCCAGCAGTTACGTCACAGCCATGAACACTGAAGCTTTCTTT.

This clone was detected only a few times. J is TRBJ1-2 and V is TRBV4-2, with TRBD1 matching over 7 bases. Germline CDR1 reads LGHNA; CDR2 reads YNFKEQ. This CDR3 has 13 residues. The V gene end was trimmed by 2 bases and the J gene end by 8 bases; junction bases not matched to a gene: 5. The CDR3 nucleotides are TGTGCCAGCAGCCAATCCGGGACAGACGGCTACACCTTC. This gives the protein CASSQSGTDGYTF.

The J gene is TRBJ1-6, the V gene TRBV6-5; 7 bases line up with TRBD1. Unmatched junction bases numbered 4, after V lost 2 bases and J lost 3 bases. The CDR3 is 16 residues long. Germline values: CDR1 MNHEY, CDR2 SVGAGI. The chain's CDR3 is CASSYRQGLYNSPLHF. The CDR3 bases are TGTGCCAGCAGTTACAGACAGGGACTCTATAATTCACCCCTCCACTTT.

In its sample, this clone was seen a few times. The chain employs TRBV10-1 and TRBJ1-1; possibly TRBD1 for D (6 bases). Deletions cut 3 bases from V and 5 bases from J, with 13 bases between. Germline V gives CDR1 WNHNN, CDR2 SYGVQD (reference sequence). The CDR3 contains 14 residues. DNA for the CDR3: TGCGCCAGCAGTGACGAAAAGGGGGTGACTGAAGCTTTCTTT. Protein product: CASSDEKGVTEAFF.

The rearrangement links TRBV5-1 to TRBJ1-4; no reliable D call. V was pared by 1 base and J by 5 bases, with 9 bases between. This CDR3 comprises 14 residues. Germline V gene data show CDR1 as SGHRS and CDR2 as YFSETQ. CDR3 bases: TGCGCCAGCAGCTTGACGCGGTCGAATGAAAAACTGTTTTTT. Translating it yields CASSLTRSNEKLFF.

The chain joins TRBV5-1 to TRBJ2-1, with 13 bases identical to TRBD2. The CDR3 runs 15 residues. V was clipped by 4 bases and J by 8 bases; unmatched bases: 6. Germline CDR1 reads SGHRS; CDR2 reads YFSETQ. CDR3 protein: CASSIPLAGGDEQFF. The CDR3 bases are TGCGCCAGCAGCATTCCACTAGCGGGAGGGGATGAGCAGTTCTTC.

This clone was detected once. The genes are TRBV18 and TRBJ1-5, with TRBD1 identical over 7 bases. The V gene's germline CDR1 is KGHSH and CDR2 LQKENI. The CDR3 extends over 12 amino acids. With 4 bases clipped from V and 11 bases from J, the junction kept 5 bases outside the gene matches. The CDR3 nucleotides are TGTGCCAGCTCACGGGACAGAGGGACCCAGCATTTT. It is translated as CASSRDRGTQHF.

J is TRBJ1-1 and V is TRBV10-3; the match to TRBD1 covers 7 bases. Germline V gene sequence: CDR1 ENHRY, CDR2 SYGVKD. The V segment lost 7 bases and the J segment 4 bases; nucleotides outside the gene matches: 9. CDR3 length: 14 residues. CDR3 sequence reads: CAITEARQGTEAFF. The CDR3 region has the DNA TGTGCCATCACCGAAGCTAGACAGGGCACTGAAGCTTTCTTT.

The chain joins TRBV6-5 to TRBJ1-6; 7 bases are a match to TRBD1. CDR1 MNHEY and CDR2 SVGAGI come from the germline V gene. With V trimmed by 5 bases and J by 10 bases, 8 bases remained unmatched. This CDR3 has 14 amino acids. The CDR3 reads CASSRGQIVSPLHF. DNA of the CDR3: TGTGCCAGCAGTAGGGGACAGATTGTCTCACCCCTCCACTTT.